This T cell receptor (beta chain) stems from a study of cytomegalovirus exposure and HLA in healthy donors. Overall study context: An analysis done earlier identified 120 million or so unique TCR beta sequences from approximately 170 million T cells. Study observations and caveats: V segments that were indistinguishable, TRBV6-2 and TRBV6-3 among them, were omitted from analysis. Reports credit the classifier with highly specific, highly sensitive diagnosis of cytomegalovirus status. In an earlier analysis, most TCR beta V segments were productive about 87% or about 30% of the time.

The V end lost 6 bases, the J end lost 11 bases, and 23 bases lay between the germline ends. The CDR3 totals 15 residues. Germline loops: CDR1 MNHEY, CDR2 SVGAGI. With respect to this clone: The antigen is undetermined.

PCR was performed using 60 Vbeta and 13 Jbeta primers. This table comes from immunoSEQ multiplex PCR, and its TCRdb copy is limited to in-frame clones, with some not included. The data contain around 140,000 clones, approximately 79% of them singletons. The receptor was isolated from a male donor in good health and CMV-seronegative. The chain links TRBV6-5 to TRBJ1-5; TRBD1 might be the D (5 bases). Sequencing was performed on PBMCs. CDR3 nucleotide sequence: TGTGCCAGCAGCTACGCTGGGGGGGGGAGCTGGGCCCAGCATTTT. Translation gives CASSYAGGGSWAQHF.